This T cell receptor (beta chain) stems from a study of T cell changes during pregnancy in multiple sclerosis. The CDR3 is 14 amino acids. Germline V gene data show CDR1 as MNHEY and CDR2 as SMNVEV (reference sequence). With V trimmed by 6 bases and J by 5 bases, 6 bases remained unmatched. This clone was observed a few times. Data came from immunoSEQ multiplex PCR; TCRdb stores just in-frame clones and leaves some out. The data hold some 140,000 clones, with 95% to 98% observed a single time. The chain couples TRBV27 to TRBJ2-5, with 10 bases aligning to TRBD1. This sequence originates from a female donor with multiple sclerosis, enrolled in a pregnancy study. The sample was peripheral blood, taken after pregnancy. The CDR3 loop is CASRRQGALETQYF. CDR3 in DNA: TGTGCCAGCAGAAGACAGGGGGCCCTCGAGACCCAGTACTTC.